The 28 T cell receptor beta chains reported below all come from one sample, sequenced in a study of T cells in localized non-small cell lung cancer. Profiled with immunoSEQ multiplex PCR; TCRdb holds only in-frame clones, not every one. In the table there are 78,000 or so clones, just under 85% of which are singletons. This material consisted of peripheral blood, taken before any cancer treatment. Receptors were obtained from a man between 40 and 69 years old with stage I lung adenocarcinoma.

The V call is TRBV6-6, the J call TRBJ2-3, with unresolved D. CDR1 and CDR2 from the germline V gene are MNHNY and SVGAGI (reference sequence). The CDR3 sequence is 15 residues long. V was clipped by 2 bases and J by 3 bases, with 12 bases between them. In DNA form, the CDR3 reads TGTGCCAGCAGTTACGGAGCCTACAGTACAGATACGCAGTATTTT. Its translation: CASSYGAYSTDTQYF.

V is TRBV7-3 and J is TRBJ2-7, with a tentative D call TRBD1 (5 bases). Germline CDR1 reads SGHTA; CDR2 reads FQGTGA. With 3 bases removed from V and 2 bases from J, the gap between germline ends came to 8 bases. CDR3 length equals 13 residues. This CDR3 reads CASSLQGTYEQYF. CDR3 nucleotides: TGTGCCAGCAGCTTGCAGGGTACCTACGAGCAGTACTTC.

This rearrangement joins TRBV6-5 to TRBJ2-5, with 7 nucleotides matching TRBD1. Per germline, CDR1 MNHEY and CDR2 SVGAGI. V trimming: 2 bases; J trimming: 11 bases; junction bases outside the gene matches: 17. There are 16 residues in the CDR3. The CDR3, as DNA: TGTGCCAGCAGTTACGACTCTGCGTATCCGTCCAGGGGGCAGTACTTC. As protein: CASSYDSAYPSRGQYF.

The chain employs TRBV7-2 and TRBJ2-5; TRBD2 is a possible D gene (6 bases). Trimming took off 0 bases at V and 1 base at J, with 9 bases between the two ends. The germline gives CDR1 SGHTA, CDR2 FQGNSA. This CDR3 contains 15 residues. The CDR3 reads CASSLAGTPQETQYF. DNA of the CDR3: TGTGCCAGCAGCTTAGCAGGGACTCCCCAAGAGACCCAGTACTTC.

This clone has a single count. A read error may produce the germline difference seen at one junction end. The rearrangement joins TRBV11-2 to TRBJ2-7, with TRBD2 matching 9 bases. The CDR3 spans 15 residues. Germline lookup yields CDR1 SGHAT and CDR2 FQNNGV. This CDR3 is CASSLKTSGLIPPFF. CDR3 sequence (DNA): TGTGCCAGCAGCTTAAAGACTAGCGGTCTTATTCCCCCCTTTTTC.

This chain connects TRBV5-6 to TRBJ1-5; no clear D gene. Germline assignment: CDR1 SGHDT and CDR2 YYEEEE. CDR3 size: 17 residues. Trimming took off 3 bases at V and 2 bases at J, with 18 bases between the two ends. Here the CDR3 DNA reads TGTGCCAGCAGCTCTTCTGATGGTGTTTGGGGCAATCAGCCCCAGCATTTT. It codes for CASSSSDGVWGNQPQHF.

The V gene is TRBV28, the J gene TRBJ1-3, with TRBD1 as a possible D gene (6 bases). Trimming left V 3 bases short and J 7 bases short, with 16 bases between. CDR1 and CDR2 from the germline V gene are MDHEN and SYDVKM. The CDR3 consists of 15 residues. CDR3 region: CASSLTPGARNTIYF. The CDR3, as DNA: TGTGCCAGCAGTTTGACCCCGGGGGCTAGGAACACCATATATTTT.

The rearrangement uses TRBV14 and TRBJ2-3; perhaps D is TRBD1 or TRBD2 (6 bases each). Germline V lookup: CDR1 SGHDN, CDR2 FVKESK. Trimming pared 4 bases from V and 2 bases from J, leaving 19 bases between. This CDR3 comprises 17 residues. The CDR3 is CASSPRGGNLHTDTQYF. The CDR3 DNA reads as TGTGCCAGCAGCCCGCGAGGGGGGAACCTTCACACAGATACGCAGTATTTT.

The V gene is TRBV5-1, the J gene TRBJ2-7, with a possible D match to TRBD2 (5 bases). The germline gives CDR1 SGHRS, CDR2 YFSETQ. This CDR3 is 15 amino acids long. V dropped 2 bases and J dropped 2 bases, with 14 bases sitting between them. In DNA, the CDR3 is TGCGCCAGCAGCTTCAATCCGGGATCAACCTACGAGCAGTACTTC. Translating it yields CASSFNPGSTYEQYF.

The chain uses TRBV18 and TRBJ1-5; no firm D call. This CDR3 has 13 amino acids. The germline V gene encodes CDR1 KGHSH and CDR2 LQKENI. Trimming removed 2 bases from V and 1 base from J, with 3 bases in between. DNA for the CDR3: TGTGCCAGCTCACCAGTGAGCAATCAGCCCCAGCATTTT. Encoded protein: CASSPVSNQPQHF.

The CDR3 DNA sequence: TGTGCCAGCAGTGAAATTAGAGGCTCCAATGAGCAGTTCTTC. This gives the protein CASSEIRGSNEQFF. V usage is TRBV2 and J usage is TRBJ2-1, with D unresolved. Trimming left V 2 bases short and J 6 bases short, with 11 bases between. The CDR3 runs 14 residues. Germline V gene sequence: CDR1 SNHLY, CDR2 FYNNEI.

This clone was observed a few times. V is TRBV5-1 and J is TRBJ2-3, with unresolved D. CDR3 length: 15 amino acids. Germline V gene lookup returns CDR1 SGHRS and CDR2 YFSETQ. Between the trimmed V and J ends, which lost 2 bases and 2 bases, there was a span of 12 bases. The CDR3 nucleotides read TGCGCCAGCAGCTTCGGACGGGCCTACACAGATACGCAGTATTTT. This sequence encodes CASSFGRAYTDTQYF. The variable domain in full, with the rest retrieved from reference TRBV5-1 and TRBJ2-3, is KAGVTQTPRYLIKTRGQQVTLSCSPISGHRSVSWYQQTPGQGLQFLFEYFSETQRNKGNFPGRFSGRQFSNSRSEMNVSTLELGDSALYLCASSFGRAYTDTQYFGPGTRLTVL.

V and J are TRBV27 and TRBJ2-1, with 7 bases that match TRBD1. Germline assignment: CDR1 MNHEY and CDR2 SMNVEV (reference sequence). After removal of 8 bases from V and 2 bases from J, the junction contained 12 bases not matched to a gene. The CDR3 contains 16 residues. For the CDR3, the DNA is TGTGCCAGCCGATTAGACCTAGACAGGGCCTACAATGAGCAGTTCTTC. This gives the protein CASRLDLDRAYNEQFF.

CDR3 loop: CASSIPRQNTEAFF. In DNA form, the CDR3 reads TGTGCCAGTAGTATACCCAGACAGAACACTGAAGCTTTCTTT. The V and J genes are TRBV19 and TRBJ1-1; D is unresolved. Germline CDR1 is LNHDA and CDR2 is SQIVND (reference sequence). The germline V and J ends were trimmed by 2 bases and 1 base, with 8 bases remaining between them. The CDR3 totals 14 residues.

This clone was seen only once. The rearrangement uses TRBV28 and TRBJ2-7, with 9 bases matching TRBD2. CDR1 is MDHEN, CDR2 SYDVKM, per germline. The CDR3 extends over 15 amino acids. V was clipped by 4 bases and J by 2 bases; unmatched bases: 6. CDR3 loop: CASSSLAGTPYEQYF. The CDR3 nucleotides read TGTGCCAGCAGTTCACTAGCGGGTACCCCCTACGAGCAGTACTTC.

CDR3: CASSPILASLNNEQFF. In nucleotides, the CDR3 is TGCGCCAGCAGCCCGATACTAGCTTCCCTTAACAATGAGCAGTTCTTC. V usage is TRBV5-1 and J usage is TRBJ2-1; weak D call: TRBD2 (6 bases). This CDR3 has 16 residues. Germline V lookup: CDR1 SGHRS, CDR2 YFSETQ. V dropped 4 bases and J dropped 5 bases, with 19 bases sitting between them.

The CDR3 DNA is TGCGCCAGCAGCCAAGACCTGGACAGTGGGGACACTGAAGCTTTCTTT. Residues: CASSQDLDSGDTEAFF. V is TRBV4-3 and J is TRBJ1-1; maybe TRBD1 (6 bases). CDR3 length: 16 residues. Per germline, CDR1 LGHNA and CDR2 YSLEER. Trimming pared 0 bases from V and 3 bases from J, leaving 14 bases between.

The V call is TRBV19, the J call TRBJ2-5, with 7 bases identical to TRBD2. The CDR3 consists of 17 residues. Germline assignment: CDR1 LNHDA and CDR2 SQIVND (reference sequence). Trimming took 5 bases from V and 4 from J; bases not matched to a gene: 16. This CDR3 reads CASSEGVSGLRTETQYF. CDR3 coding DNA: TGTGCCAGTAGTGAAGGAGTTAGCGGGCTGCGGACAGAGACCCAGTACTTC.

The gene calls are TRBV25-1 and TRBJ2-4; no reliable D call. The germline V gene has CDR1 MGHDK and CDR2 SYGVNS. The V and J ends lost 3 bases and 3 bases respectively, with 6 bases between them. CDR3 length: 13 residues. The CDR3 region has the DNA TGTGCCAGCAGTGATGGGAACAAAAACATTCAGTACTTC. Translating it yields CASSDGNKNIQYF.

The chain employs TRBV2 and TRBJ2-5; D not certain. This CDR3 has 13 amino acids. Trimming removed 4 bases from V and 2 bases from J, with 8 bases in between. CDR1 and CDR2 (germline): SNHLY, FYNNEI. CDR3 coding DNA: TGTGCCAGCAGTGGGGTTTGGCAAGAGACCCAGTACTTC. Translation gives CASSGVWQETQYF. The full variable domain, rest sourced from reference TRBV2 and TRBJ2-5, is EPEVTQTPSHQVTQMGQEVILRCVPISNHLYFYWYRQILGQKVEFLVSFYNNEISEKSEIFDDQFSVERPDGSNFTLKIRSTKLEDSAMYFCASSGVWQETQYFGPGTRLLVL.

The V and J genes are TRBV7-2 and TRBJ2-1, with unresolved D. The CDR3 runs to 16 residues. Germline CDR1 reads SGHTA; CDR2 reads FQGNSA. Trimming cost V 3 bases and J 0 bases, with 12 bases left between them. This CDR3 reads CASSFGSLGSYNEQFF. CDR3 in DNA: TGTGCCAGCAGCTTCGGATCCCTAGGCTCCTACAATGAGCAGTTCTTC.

The rearrangement joins TRBV27 to TRBJ2-5; the match to TRBD2 covers 9 bases. Germline CDR1 reads MNHEY; CDR2 reads SMNVEV (reference sequence). With 5 bases clipped from V and 3 bases from J, the junction kept 10 bases outside the gene matches. The CDR3 is 16 amino acids. CDR3 region: CASSLSLAGGEETQYF. CDR3 in DNA: TGTGCCAGCAGTCTCTCACTAGCGGGCGGTGAAGAGACCCAGTACTTC.

The chain links TRBV5-1 to TRBJ2-7, with TRBD2 matching over 11 bases. The germline V gene has CDR1 SGHRS and CDR2 YFSETQ. The CDR3 sequence is 13 residues long. Trimming removed 9 bases from V and 5 bases from J; junction bases left unmatched: 7. This chain's CDR3 is CATRGTSGDEQYF. CDR3 sequence (DNA): TGCGCCACCCGAGGGACTAGCGGCGACGAGCAGTACTTC.

The V call is TRBV7-6, the J call TRBJ1-3; 9 nucleotides agree with TRBD1. V was clipped by 4 bases and J by 0 bases; unmatched bases: 4. Germline V gene sequence: CDR1 SGHVS, CDR2 FNYEAQ. This CDR3 spans 16 amino acids. This chain's CDR3 is CASSSRGQGSGNTIYF. CDR3 DNA: TGTGCCAGCAGCTCAAGGGGACAGGGCTCTGGAAACACCATATATTTT.

The chain couples TRBV6-1 to TRBJ2-7, with D maybe TRBD1 (6 bases). Germline-derived CDR1 and CDR2 are MNHNS and SASEGT. V was clipped by 1 base and J by 1 base, with 11 bases between them. The CDR3 is 15 residues long. The CDR3 is CASSEVGRGSYEQYF. The DNA of the CDR3 is TGTGCCAGCAGTGAAGTGGGCAGGGGTTCCTACGAGCAGTACTTC.

This clone was counted once. The chain has TRBV2 and TRBJ2-5; 9 bases line up with TRBD2. J lost 5 bases, V lost 11 bases, and 9 bases had no gene match. Germline values: CDR1 SNHLY, CDR2 FYNNEI. The CDR3 is made up of 13 amino acids. CDR3: CASSREGRETQYF. DNA for the CDR3: TGTGCCTCGTCGCGGGAGGGCCGCGAGACCCAGTACTTC.

The V and J genes are TRBV9 and TRBJ2-3; D is uncertain. Germline V lookup: CDR1 SGDLS, CDR2 YYNGEE. V dropped 0 bases and J dropped 2 bases, with 13 bases sitting between them. The CDR3 sequence is 16 residues long. The CDR3 reads CASSVAGVGNTDTQYF. The CDR3 DNA is TGTGCCAGCAGCGTAGCTGGGGTTGGGAACACAGATACGCAGTATTTT.

The gene calls are TRBV4-2 and TRBJ2-1; tentatively, D is TRBD2 (5 bases). This CDR3 is 17 amino acids long. The V gene's germline CDR1 is LGHNA and CDR2 YNFKEQ. The germline V and J ends were trimmed by 4 bases and 4 bases, with 20 bases remaining between them. CDR3 sequence (DNA): TGTGCCAGCAGCCGCCCCAAGGCCGCGGGTGGATACAATGAGCAGTTCTTC. Protein: CASSRPKAAGGYNEQFF.